These 30 T cell receptor beta chains were all obtained from the same sample, sequenced in a study of T cell responses to AZD1222 COVID-19 vaccine (dated by TCRdb to the early 2020s). Per the publication, the time point label means: baseline before first vaccination. Receptor amplification or capture employed the immunoSEQ multiplex PCR assay. TCRdb mirrors the immuneACCESS table, restricted to in-frame sequences. Some clones are absent from its copies; in checked studies, under half trace to an unresolved V gene, and the reason for the others is unknown. This sample lists about 140,000 clones; almost 90% were detected once. Approximately 3.5% of the sample comes from the top ten. The sequenced sample was peripheral blood, obtained on day 0 of AZD1222 vaccination. The receptors derive from an adult in good health.

This chain connects TRBV29-1 to TRBJ1-1; D gene ambiguous. The CDR3 runs to 14 residues. Between the trimmed V and J ends, which lost 4 bases and 1 base, there was a span of 13 bases. Per the germline V gene, CDR1 is SQVTM and CDR2 is ANQGSEA. The CDR3 DNA follows: TGCAGCGTTGCCGGTCTGGCGGCGAACACTGAAGCTTTCTTT. Its translation: CSVAGLAANTEAFF.

The chain links TRBV10-3 to TRBJ2-2; a possible D gene is TRBD1 (5 bases). The germline V gene encodes CDR1 ENHRY and CDR2 SYGVKD. CDR3 size: 13 residues. V lost 10 bases, J lost 4 bases, and 13 bases lay in between. The CDR3 loop is CATHQGGTGELFF. The CDR3 DNA sequence: TGTGCCACCCATCAGGGTGGCACCGGGGAGCTGTTTTTT.

V gene TRBV27 combines with J gene TRBJ2-1, with D possibly being TRBD1 (5 bases). The V and J ends lost 5 bases and 8 bases respectively, with 16 bases between them. CDR3 length: 14 residues. Germline CDR1 reads MNHEY; CDR2 reads SMNVEV (reference sequence). CDR3 sequence (DNA): TGTGCCAGCAGTACGATGCCCAGGGTTCATGAGCAGTTCTTC. It codes for CASSTMPRVHEQFF.

The genes are TRBV6-2 or TRBV6-3 and TRBJ2-7; 7 bases line up with TRBD2. The CDR3 runs 16 residues. Trimming removed 2 bases from V and 2 bases from J; junction bases left unmatched: 9. Germline CDR1 reads MNHEY; CDR2 reads SVGEGT. CDR3: CASSYPISGLTYEQYF. The CDR3 region has the DNA TGTGCCAGCAGTTACCCGATTAGCGGGTTGACCTACGAGCAGTACTTC.

There are a few counts of this clone. This chain connects TRBV11-2 to TRBJ2-1; weak D call: TRBD2 (6 bases). CDR1 is SGHAT and CDR2 is FQNNGV in the germline V gene. V lost 11 bases to trimming and J lost 5 bases, with 19 bases between them. There are 14 residues in the CDR3. CDR3 nucleotide sequence: TGTGCCGGAGGATGGGGACTGACAGACAATGAGCAGTTCTTC. Translating it yields CAGGWGLTDNEQFF.

This chain joins TRBV30 and TRBJ1-6; D not resolved. CDR1 is GTSNPN and CDR2 is SVGIG in the germline V gene (reference sequence). CDR3 length: 13 amino acids. The ends were cut back, 0 bases at V and 13 bases at J, with 13 bases in the middle. The chain's CDR3 is CAWSVDRTWPLHF. CDR3 nucleotides: TGTGCCTGGAGTGTCGACCGTACGTGGCCCCTCCACTTT.

The chain carries TRBV5-1 and TRBJ2-5; TRBD2 is a possible D gene (6 bases). CDR3 length equals 15 residues. Looked up from germline, CDR1 is SGHRS and CDR2 is YFSETQ. V was clipped by 4 bases and J by 1 base, with 14 bases between them. CDR3 sequence reads: CASSPVSSGQETQYF. The CDR3, as DNA: TGCGCCAGCAGCCCCGTTAGTAGCGGCCAAGAGACCCAGTACTTC.

The chain recombines TRBV9 with TRBJ1-1, with D tentatively TRBD1 (5 bases). CDR3 length: 18 amino acids. Germline V gene data show CDR1 as SGDLS and CDR2 as YYNGEE. Trimming took 4 bases from V and 2 from J, leaving 24 bases between them. The DNA for the CDR3 is TGTGCCAGCAGCCCAGGGCCTTATGCCCCCCGAGGAAACACTGAAGCTTTCTTT. Its translation: CASSPGPYAPRGNTEAFF.

This rearrangement joins TRBV29-1 to TRBJ2-5, with D possibly TRBD2 on 6 matching bases. The CDR3 has 12 amino acids. Germline V gene data show CDR1 as SQVTM and CDR2 as ANQGSEA. V gave up 4 bases and J gave up 2 bases, with 8 bases separating them. The chain's CDR3 is CSVASAQETQYF. The CDR3 nucleotides are TGCAGCGTTGCTAGCGCTCAAGAGACCCAGTACTTC.

V gene TRBV11-2 combines with J gene TRBJ2-1; possible D gene TRBD2, 5 bases. Trimming removed 1 base at V and 7 bases at J, with 8 bases between. This CDR3 is built from 13 residues. CDR1 is SGHAT, CDR2 FQNNGV, per germline. CDR3 bases: TGTGCCAGCAGCTTAGGCCTAGCAAATGAGCAGTTCTTC. Encoded protein: CASSLGLANEQFF.

This chain uses TRBV6-1 with TRBJ1-4, with TRBD1 matching over 8 bases. The germline CDR1 and CDR2 sequences are MNHNS and SASEGT. The J segment lost 6 bases and the V segment lost 3 bases, leaving 6 bases of the junction unmatched. This CDR3 has 15 residues. The chain's CDR3 is CASSDSGGPYEKLFF. The CDR3 coding sequence is TGTGCCAGCAGTGATTCAGGGGGCCCCTATGAAAAACTGTTTTTT.

The V and J genes are TRBV7-9 and TRBJ1-1; D ambiguous. This CDR3 is 14 amino acids long. The V end was cut by 1 base, the J end by 12 bases, with 18 bases between. Germline assignment: CDR1 SEHNR and CDR2 FQNEAQ (reference sequence). CDR3 protein: CASSLVQGQAKTFF. CDR3 nucleotide sequence: TGTGCCAGCAGCTTAGTTCAAGGGCAGGCTAAGACTTTCTTT.

This sequence joins TRBV27 and TRBJ2-1; D unclear. V lost 9 bases and J 4 bases, leaving 19 bases between the germline ends. The V gene's germline CDR1 is MNHEY and CDR2 SMNVEV (reference sequence). The CDR3 covers 15 residues. The CDR3 coding sequence is TGTGCCAGTCAAGAGGAGACGGGTCGGTACAATGAGCAGTTCTTC. It is translated as CASQEETGRYNEQFF.

The J gene is TRBJ1-5, the V gene TRBV5-8, with TRBD1 matching over 11 bases. CDR1 is SGHTS, CDR2 YDEGEE, per germline. The CDR3 is 13 residues long. J was trimmed by 9 bases and V by 3 bases; bases with no gene match: 2. The CDR3 region has the DNA TGTGCCAGCAGCTGGGACAGGGGGGGGCCCCAGCATTTT. Translated, it gives CASSWDRGGPQHF.

The CDR3 coding sequence is TGTGCCAGCAGCCTCCGAACAGGGGGATACGAGCAGTACTTC. This codes for CASSLRTGGYEQYF. J is TRBJ2-7 and V is TRBV7-2; 8 bases align to TRBD1. V shed 5 bases, J shed 4 bases, and the junction held 7 bases outside the gene matches. CDR1 and CDR2 from the germline V gene are SGHTA and FQGNSA. The CDR3 contains 14 residues.

This clone has a single count. Sequence at one end of the junction differs from germline and may be a read error. J is TRBJ2-7 and V is TRBV6-5, with a tentative D call TRBD1 (5 bases). The CDR3 consists of 14 residues. The germline gives CDR1 MNHEY, CDR2 SVGAGI. The CDR3 coding sequence is TGTGCCAGCAGTTACTCGCCGAGTGGGGCCCTCTCAGACTTC. Encoded protein: CASSYSPSGALSDF.

The rearrangement joins TRBV6-2 or TRBV6-3 to TRBJ1-5; weak D call: TRBD1 (5 bases). Trimming left V 6 bases short and J 8 bases short, with 17 bases between. Germline V gives CDR1 MNHEY, CDR2 SVGEGT. The CDR3 is 14 amino acids. CDR3 protein: CASSRQRGREPQHF. As DNA, the CDR3 is TGTGCCAGCAGCCGCCAAAGGGGTCGGGAGCCCCAGCATTTT.

V usage is TRBV30 and J usage is TRBJ1-1; D is unclear. Germline V gene data show CDR1 as GTSNPN and CDR2 as SVGIG (reference sequence). The V end was cut by 3 bases, the J end by 1 base, with 6 bases between. The CDR3 totals 12 residues. CDR3 protein: CAWSRPNTEAFF. The DNA for the CDR3 is TGTGCCTGGAGCCGGCCGAACACTGAAGCTTTCTTT. Variable domain in full (rest from reference TRBV30 and TRBJ1-1): SQTIHQWPATLVQPVGSPLSLECTVEGTSNPNLYWYRQAAGRGLQLLFYSVGIGQISSEVPQNLSASRPQDRQFILSSKKLLLSDSGFYLCAWSRPNTEAFFGQGTRLTVV.

CDR3 sequence: CASSLRTGKTEAFF. The CDR3 coding sequence is TGTGCCAGCTCACTAAGGACAGGGAAGACTGAAGCTTTCTTT. The gene calls are TRBV18 and TRBJ1-1; TRBD1 matches at 8 bases. Unmatched junction bases numbered 6, after V lost 4 bases and J lost 5 bases. The CDR3 length is 14 residues. CDR1 and CDR2 from the germline V gene are KGHSH and LQKENI. The full variable domain, completed using reference TRBV18 and TRBJ1-1, is NAGVMQNPRHLVRRRGQEARLRCSPMKGHSHVYWYRQLPEEGLKFMVYLQKENIIDESGMPKERFSAEFPKEGPSILRIQQVVRGDSAAYFCASSLRTGKTEAFFGQGTRLTVV.

The chain is built from TRBV15 and TRBJ2-3, with D uncertain. V lost 0 bases to trimming and J lost 8 bases, with 12 bases between them. The CDR3 is 14 residues long. In germline, CDR1 is LNHNV, CDR2 YYDKDF (reference sequence). The CDR3: CATSRDTQSVTQYF. The CDR3 nucleotides are TGTGCCACCAGCAGAGATACCCAGTCAGTTACGCAGTATTTT.

The chain carries TRBV19 and TRBJ1-5, with no clear D. Germline V gene sequence: CDR1 LNHDA, CDR2 SQIVND (reference sequence). The V end was cut by 6 bases, the J end by 6 bases, with 27 bases between. This CDR3 spans 18 amino acids. The CDR3 nucleotides read TGTGCCAGTAGCGGCCGGGATGGTCCTGGCTTATCTTCTCAGCCCCAGCATTTT. Translation gives CASSGRDGPGLSSQPQHF. The full variable domain, completed using reference TRBV19 and TRBJ1-5, is DGGITQSPKYLFRKEGQNVTLSCEQNLNHDAMYWYRQDPGQGLRLIYYSQIVNDFQKGDIAEGYSVSREKKESFPLTVTSAQKNPTAFYLCASSGRDGPGLSSQPQHFGDGTRLSIL.

In its sample, this clone was seen once. This chain joins TRBV15 and TRBJ1-5; tentative D call: TRBD1 (5 bases). The ends were cut back, 0 bases at V and 6 bases at J, with 9 bases in the middle. The CDR3 has 14 amino acids. Germline V gene sequence: CDR1 LNHNV, CDR2 YYDKDF (reference sequence). Here the CDR3 DNA reads TGTGCCACCAGCAGAGACAGGGACTTTCAGCCCCAGCATTTT. Translated, it gives CATSRDRDFQPQHF.

The V gene is TRBV5-6, the J gene TRBJ1-2; TRBD1 matches at 10 bases. There are 16 residues in the CDR3. The germline gives CDR1 SGHDT, CDR2 YYEEEE. The J segment lost 3 bases and the V segment lost 2 bases, leaving 7 bases of the junction unmatched. Here the CDR3 DNA reads TGTGCCAGCAGCTTCGAGGGACAGGGGCGACACTATGGCTACACCTTC. This codes for CASSFEGQGRHYGYTF. The variable domain in full, with the rest retrieved from reference TRBV5-6 and TRBJ1-2, is DAGVTQSPTHLIKTRGQQVTLRCSPKSGHDTVSWYQQALGQGPQFIFQYYEEEERQRGNFPDRFSGHQFPNYSSELNVNALLLGDSALYLCASSFEGQGRHYGYTFGSGTRLTVV.

The J gene is TRBJ1-1, the V gene TRBV5-7; perhaps TRBD1 as D (5 bases). TRBV5-7 carries the ORF label, with uncertain function. The CDR3 runs 14 residues. V lost 3 bases, J lost 4 bases, and 13 bases lay in between. The CDR3 DNA follows: TGTGCCAGCAGCTCCACAGGAATTCTCACTGAAGCTTTCTTT. Its protein is CASSSTGILTEAFF.

The V and J genes are TRBV7-2 and TRBJ2-2; D is unclear. The CDR3 is made up of 13 amino acids. V lost 5 bases and J lost 4, with 8 bases in between. Germline CDR1 SGHTA, CDR2 FQGNSA. CDR3: CASSPIATGELFF. In nucleotides, the CDR3 is TGTGCCAGCAGCCCTATAGCCACCGGGGAGCTGTTTTTT.

The chain uses TRBV10-3 and TRBJ2-3, with D hard to call. Trimming removed 5 bases at V and 2 bases at J, with 2 bases between. Germline-derived CDR1 and CDR2 are ENHRY and SYGVKD. This CDR3 spans 11 amino acids. In DNA, the CDR3 is TGTGCCATCAGTACCACAGATACGCAGTATTTT. This gives the protein CAISTTDTQYF.

The chain couples TRBV28 to TRBJ1-6; 9 nucleotides match TRBD1. V lost 4 bases to trimming and J lost 7 bases; unmatched junction nucleotides: 5. The germline V gene encodes CDR1 MDHEN and CDR2 SYDVKM. The CDR3 covers 15 residues. DNA of the CDR3: TGTGCCAGCAGTTCCGGGGACAGGGACAATTCACCCCTCCACTTT. This gives the protein CASSSGDRDNSPLHF.

In this sample, this clone turned up once. The chain is built from TRBV7-2 and TRBJ2-1; TRBD1 matches at 7 bases. The germline CDR1 and CDR2 sequences are SGHTA and FQGNSA. The CDR3 extends over 16 amino acids. Trimming cost V 1 base and J 5 bases; bases outside gene matches: 8. CDR3 DNA sequence: TGTGCCAGCAGCTTAGGTACGGCAGGGGGTCACAATGAGCAGTTCTTC. Its translation is CASSLGTAGGHNEQFF. Full variable domain (missing parts from reference TRBV7-2 and TRBJ2-1): GAGVSQSPSNKVTEKGKDVELRCDPISGHTALYWYRQSLGQGLEFLIYFQGNSAPDKSGLPSDRFSAERTGGSVSTLTIQRTQQEDSAVYLCASSLGTAGGHNEQFFGPGTRLTVL.

The chain has TRBV7-9 and TRBJ1-2, with D uncertain. The CDR3 extends over 12 amino acids. Germline loops: CDR1 SEHNR, CDR2 FQNEAQ (reference sequence). V shed 0 bases and J shed 8 bases, with 7 bases lying between them. The CDR3 sequence: CASSLAVGGYTF. The CDR3 DNA follows: TGTGCCAGCAGCTTAGCAGTGGGAGGCTACACCTTC.

The DNA of the CDR3 is TGTGCCAGTAGTGCCTCGGGGGTCTCTAGCACAGATACGCAGTATTTT. It specifies CASSASGVSSTDTQYF. The gene calls are TRBV19 and TRBJ2-3; D perhaps matches TRBD2 (6 bases). Germline assignment: CDR1 LNHDA and CDR2 SQIVND (reference sequence). V gave up 5 bases and J gave up 0 bases, with 15 bases separating them. This CDR3 region has 16 residues.